This is a list of T cell receptor beta chains from one sample in a study of blood T cell repertoires in COVID-19. Some clones are missing from TCRdb's copy, which holds only in-frame ones; the method was immunoSEQ multiplex PCR. The sample lists around 450,000 clones; around 90% were seen once. Sequenced sample: PBMCs or T cells enriched from blood (not recorded which). The receptors come from a woman aged 18-29 years who had recovered from COVID-19. The CDR3 runs from the conserved cysteine through the conserved F or W. D genes are given only for firm matches. Not all rows give a size; the values are once, few, many and, for expanded clones, a class.

J: TRBJ1-2; D: -; size: -; V: TRBV27; DNA: TGTGCCAGCAGACCGTGGACAGCATTATATGGCTACACCTTC; CDR3: CASRPWTALYGYTF
J: TRBJ1-2; D: TRBD1; size: once; V: TRBV27; DNA: TGTGCCAGCACCATTAGCAGGGGACAGGCGCTTAACTATGGCTACACCTTC; CDR3: CASTISRGQALNYGYTF
J: TRBJ1-1; D: TRBD1; size: -; V: TRBV2; DNA: TGTGCCAGCATAATAGGGGGCGCCCCTTTTGCTGAAGCTTTCTTT; CDR3: CASIIGGAPFAEAFF
J: TRBJ1-1; D: -; size: -; V: TRBV7-9; DNA: TGTGCCAGCAACCCTCTCGGGACTACTGAAGCTTTCTTT; CDR3: CASNPLGTTEAFF
J: TRBJ1-2; D: -; size: -; V: TRBV6-6; DNA: TGTGCCAGCATCCGGACGCCTGGGGGGGGCTACACCTTC; CDR3: CASIRTPGGGYTF
J: TRBJ2-2; D: -; size: -; V: TRBV3-1/TRBV3-2; DNA: TGTGCCAGCGCGGTTGATCAGTTGGGGGAGCTGTTTTTT; CDR3: CASAVDQLGELFF
J: TRBJ2-2; D: -; size: few; V: TRBV19; DNA: TGTGCCAGTGGGAGAGATGGAATCGGGGAGCTGTTTTTT; CDR3: CASGRDGIGELFF
J: TRBJ1-4; D: -; size: -; V: TRBV7-3; DNA: TGTGCCAGCAGCTCCACCGGGGGAACTAATGAAAAACTGTTTTTT; CDR3: CASSSTGGTNEKLFF
J: TRBJ1-1; D: -; size: -; V: TRBV30; DNA: TGTGCCTGGAGTAAGAGCGATGGGAGAACTGAAGCTTTCTTT; CDR3: CAWSKSDGRTEAFF
J: TRBJ1-3; D: -; size: -; V: TRBV24-1; DNA: TGTGCCTCGAGAGGGGGCTCTGGAAACACCATATATTTT; CDR3: CASRGGSGNTIYF
J: TRBJ1-2; D: TRBD1; size: -; V: TRBV19; DNA: TGTGCCAGTAGTGTTTTAGAAGACAGGGCCCTAGCTAACTATGGCTACACCTTC; CDR3: CASSVLEDRALANYGYTF
J: TRBJ1-3; D: -; size: -; V: TRBV9; DNA: TGTGCCAGCAGCGTAGACGGACTCTCTGGAAACACCATATATTTT; CDR3: CASSVDGLSGNTIYF
J: TRBJ1-2; D: TRBD1; size: -; V: TRBV2; DNA: TGTGCCAGCAGTCCTCCGGGACAGGGGAATGGCTACACCTTC; CDR3: CASSPPGQGNGYTF
J: TRBJ1-5; D: -; size: -; V: TRBV5-1; DNA: TGCGCCAGCAGCCCAACAGGGAATCGAGGACAGCCCCAGCATTTT; CDR3: CASSPTGNRGQPQHF
J: TRBJ2-3; D: TRBD2; size: -; V: TRBV4-2; DNA: TGTGCCAGCAGCCAAGTAGGGGAGCGGGGGGGAGATACGCAGTATTTT; CDR3: CASSQVGERGGDTQYF
J: TRBJ1-2; D: -; size: -; V: TRBV6-5; DNA: TGTGCCAGCAGTTCGACAGGAGTCTATGGCTACACCTTC; CDR3: CASSSTGVYGYTF
J: TRBJ2-3; D: -; size: -; V: TRBV10-1; DNA: TGCGCCAGCAGTGGGGGCAGCACAGATACGCAGTATTTT; CDR3: CASSGGSTDTQYF
J: TRBJ2-2; D: TRBD1; size: -; V: TRBV29-1; DNA: TGCAGCTCCCGGACAGGGGGAGACACCGGGGAGCTGTTTTTT; CDR3: CSSRTGGDTGELFF
J: TRBJ1-2; D: TRBD1; size: -; V: TRBV14; DNA: TGTGCCAGCAGCCAAGGCGACAGGGCCTACTATGGCTACACCTTC; CDR3: CASSQGDRAYYGYTF
J: TRBJ2-5; D: TRBD1; size: once; V: TRBV4-2; DNA: TGTGCCAGCAGCCAATCCTTATCCGGGACAGGCCAAGAGACCCAGTACTTC; CDR3: CASSQSLSGTGQETQYF
J: TRBJ1-5; D: -; size: -; V: TRBV4-1; DNA: TGCGCCAGCACCCCTCACTCCTCGGTCCAGCCCCAGCATTTT; CDR3: CASTPHSSVQPQHF
J: TRBJ1-1; D: -; size: -; V: TRBV3-1/TRBV3-2; DNA: TGTGCCAGCAGCCGGGGGGGATCGGCATTTAGGACTGAAGCTTTCTTT; CDR3: CASSRGGSAFRTEAFF
J: TRBJ1-2; D: -; size: -; V: TRBV7-2; DNA: TGTGCCAGCAGCTTAGCTGTCAGCTATGGCTACACCTTC; CDR3: CASSLAVSYGYTF
J: TRBJ2-3; D: TRBD2; size: once; V: TRBV3-1/TRBV3-2; DNA: TGTGCCAGCAGCCTTTGGCTAGCGGGCGGACGGGGCACAGATACGCAGTATTTT; CDR3: CASSLWLAGGRGTDTQYF
J: TRBJ2-2; D: -; size: -; V: TRBV9; DNA: TGTGCCAGCAGCGTACTCGACTACAACACCGGGGAGCTGTTTTTT; CDR3: CASSVLDYNTGELFF
J: TRBJ2-7; D: -; size: -; V: TRBV7-6; DNA: TGTGCCAGCAGTCCCGGGCGGGCCTCCTACGAGCAGTACTTC; CDR3: CASSPGRASYEQYF
J: TRBJ2-7; D: TRBD2; size: once; V: TRBV11-2; DNA: TGTGCCAGCAGCCCCCGGACTAGCGGGGCAATGCCCTACGAGCAGTACTTC; CDR3: CASSPRTSGAMPYEQYF
J: TRBJ1-1; D: -; size: -; V: TRBV6-5; DNA: TGTGCCAGCTCCGAACTACAGGGTAGCCACACTGAAGCTTTCTTT; CDR3: CASSELQGSHTEAFF
J: TRBJ1-4; D: -; size: -; V: TRBV6-5; DNA: TGTGCCAGCACTATAGACATGTGGAATGAAAAACTGTTTTTT; CDR3: CASTIDMWNEKLFF
J: TRBJ1-1; D: -; size: -; V: TRBV6-5; DNA: TGTGCCAGCAGGAGGAGGAGCACTGAAGCTTTCTTT; CDR3: CASRRRSTEAFF
J: TRBJ1-4; D: TRBD1; size: once; V: TRBV4-1; DNA: TGCGCCAGCAGCCAAGATAGGGACAGGGGGCTGGAGAATGAAAAACTGTTTTTT; CDR3: CASSQDRDRGLENEKLFF
J: TRBJ2-2; D: TRBD1; size: -; V: TRBV10-3; DNA: TGTGCCATCATGTCCGGGACAGGAAACACCGGGGAGCTGTTTTTT; CDR3: CAIMSGTGNTGELFF
J: TRBJ2-3; D: -; size: -; V: TRBV4-2; DNA: TGTGCCAGCAGCCTACTAGTGTGTGGGCAGTATTTT; CDR3: CASSLLVCGQYF
J: TRBJ1-6; D: TRBD1; size: -; V: TRBV6-5; DNA: TGTGCCAGCAGCAGACAGGGGGATTCACCCCTCCACTTT; CDR3: CASSRQGDSPLHF
J: TRBJ1-2; D: -; size: once; V: TRBV19; DNA: TGTGCCAGTAGTATATCCGGATCGGGAAACTATGGCTACACCTTC; CDR3: CASSISGSGNYGYTF
J: TRBJ2-1; D: TRBD2; size: few; V: TRBV2; DNA: TGTGCCAGCAGTGGGGTGAGCGGGGGTCTTCTCAATGAGCAGTTCTTC; CDR3: CASSGVSGGLLNEQFF
J: TRBJ2-3; D: TRBD1; size: -; V: TRBV5-1; DNA: TGCGCCAGCAGCCTGATACCGGGACAGGGTGCAGATACGCAGTATTTT; CDR3: CASSLIPGQGADTQYF
J: TRBJ2-2; D: -; size: -; V: TRBV7-9; DNA: TGTGCCAGCGCCACGACAGGTGGGACCGGGGAGCTGTTTTTT; CDR3: CASATTGGTGELFF
J: TRBJ2-7; D: -; size: -; V: TRBV11-2; DNA: TGTGCCAGCAGCTTTCGGGGATCCTACGAGCAGTACTTC; CDR3: CASSFRGSYEQYF
J: TRBJ2-5; D: TRBD2; size: few; V: TRBV7-8; DNA: TGTGCCAGCAGCTCCGCCGGGGGGGCTCAAGAGACCCAGTACTTC; CDR3: CASSSAGGAQETQYF
J: TRBJ1-1; D: -; size: -; V: TRBV3-1/TRBV3-2; DNA: TGTGCCAGCAGCCCGAACAGGGTCGGGACTGAAGCTTTCTTT; CDR3: CASSPNRVGTEAFF
J: TRBJ1-1; D: TRBD1; size: -; V: TRBV18; DNA: TGTGCCAGCTCATCGGACAGGGCCACTGAAGCTTTCTTT; CDR3: CASSSDRATEAFF